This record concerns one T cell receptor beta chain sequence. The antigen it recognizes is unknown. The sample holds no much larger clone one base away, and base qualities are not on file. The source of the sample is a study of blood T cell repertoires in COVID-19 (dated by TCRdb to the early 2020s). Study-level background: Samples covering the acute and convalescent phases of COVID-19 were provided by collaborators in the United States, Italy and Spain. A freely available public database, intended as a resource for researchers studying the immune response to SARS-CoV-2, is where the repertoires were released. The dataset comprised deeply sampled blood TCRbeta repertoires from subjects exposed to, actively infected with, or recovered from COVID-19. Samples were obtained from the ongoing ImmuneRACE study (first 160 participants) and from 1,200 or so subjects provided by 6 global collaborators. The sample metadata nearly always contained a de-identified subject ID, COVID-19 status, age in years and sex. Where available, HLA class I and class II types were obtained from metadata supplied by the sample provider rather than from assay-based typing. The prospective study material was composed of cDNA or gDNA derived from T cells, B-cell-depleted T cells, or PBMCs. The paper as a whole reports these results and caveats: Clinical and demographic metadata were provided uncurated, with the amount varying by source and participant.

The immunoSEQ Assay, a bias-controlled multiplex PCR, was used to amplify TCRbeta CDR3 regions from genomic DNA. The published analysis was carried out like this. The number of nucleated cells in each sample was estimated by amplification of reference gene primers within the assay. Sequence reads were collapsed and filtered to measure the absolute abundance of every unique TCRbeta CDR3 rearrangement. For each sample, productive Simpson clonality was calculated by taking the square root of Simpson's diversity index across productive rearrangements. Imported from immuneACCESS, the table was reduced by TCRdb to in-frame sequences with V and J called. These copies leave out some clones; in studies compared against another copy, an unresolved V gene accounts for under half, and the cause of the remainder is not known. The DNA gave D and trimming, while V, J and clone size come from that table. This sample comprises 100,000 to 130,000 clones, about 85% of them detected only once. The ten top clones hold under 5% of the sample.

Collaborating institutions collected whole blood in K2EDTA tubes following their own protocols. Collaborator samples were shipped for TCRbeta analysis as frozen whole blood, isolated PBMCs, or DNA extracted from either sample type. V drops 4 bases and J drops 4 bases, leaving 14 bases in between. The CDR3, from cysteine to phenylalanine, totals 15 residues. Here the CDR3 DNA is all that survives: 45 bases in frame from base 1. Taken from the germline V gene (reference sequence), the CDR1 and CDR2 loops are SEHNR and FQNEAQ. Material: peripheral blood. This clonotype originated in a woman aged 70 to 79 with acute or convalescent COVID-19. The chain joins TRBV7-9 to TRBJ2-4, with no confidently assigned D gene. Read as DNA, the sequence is TGTGCCAGCAGCTCCCCCGGTCGGGTGAAAAACATTCAGTACTTC. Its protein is CASSSPGRVKNIQYF.